These 23 T cell receptor beta chains were all obtained from the same sample, sequenced in a study of blood T cell repertoires in COVID-19. Method: immunoSEQ multiplex PCR; TCRdb's copy keeps in-frame clones and lacks some. The profile shows a few hundred thousand clones, 80% to 90% of them singletons. Sequencing was performed on peripheral blood. The receptor source for this set is a woman aged 50 to 65 who had recovered from COVID-19.

This chain uses TRBV15 with TRBJ2-1; 11 positions match TRBD2. J was trimmed by 8 bases and V by 0 bases; bases with no gene match: 9. This CDR3 region has 17 residues. Germline V lookup: CDR1 LNHNV, CDR2 YYDKDF (reference sequence). The CDR3 DNA sequence: TGTGCCACCAGCAGAGAAACTAGCGGGAGCTTTTCTGATGAGCAGTTCTTC. It translates to CATSRETSGSFSDEQFF.

The rearrangement joins TRBV11-2 to TRBJ1-2, with TRBD1 matching over 10 bases. CDR1 SGHAT and CDR2 FQNNGV come from the germline V gene. J was trimmed by 4 bases and V by 1 base; bases with no gene match: 3. The CDR3 length is 15 residues. The CDR3 DNA is TGTGCCAGCAGCTTAGGGGACAGGGGCCCCTATGGCTACACCTTC. This encodes CASSLGDRGPYGYTF.

The chain employs TRBV28 and TRBJ1-3; D is ambiguous. The CDR3 runs 15 residues. V dropped 6 bases and J dropped 0 bases, with 12 bases sitting between them. CDR1 is MDHEN and CDR2 is SYDVKM in the germline V gene. The CDR3 protein is CASSLGGVSGNTIYF. The CDR3 nucleotides read TGTGCCAGCAGCCTGGGCGGGGTCTCTGGAAACACCATATATTTT.

The genes are TRBV3-1 (or the pseudogene TRBV3-2) and TRBJ1-2; the D gene is possibly TRBD1 (5 bases). Deletions cut 3 bases from V and 8 bases from J, with 19 bases between. In germline, CDR1 is LGHDT, CDR2 YNNKEL (reference sequence). The CDR3 is 15 residues long. The CDR3 region is CASSHLEGSVGGYTF. DNA of the CDR3: TGTGCCAGCAGCCATTTGGAGGGGAGCGTCGGCGGCTACACCTTC.

The chain joins TRBV7-2 to TRBJ2-5, with D maybe TRBD1 (7 bases). CDR3 size: 13 residues. CDR1 is SGHTA, CDR2 FQGNSA, per germline. V lost 8 bases and J lost 2, with 12 bases in between. The CDR3 DNA follows: TGTGCCAGCCGACAGGGAGGACAAGAGACCCAGTACTTC. This encodes CASRQGGQETQYF. Complete variable domain (other parts from reference TRBV7-2 and TRBJ2-5): GAGVSQSPSNKVTEKGKDVELRCDPISGHTALYWYRQSLGQGLEFLIYFQGNSAPDKSGLPSDRFSAERTGGSVSTLTIQRTQQEDSAVYLCASRQGGQETQYFGPGTRLLVL.

V usage is TRBV7-9 and J usage is TRBJ2-7, with D tentatively TRBD1 (5 bases). CDR1 is SEHNR and CDR2 is FQNEAQ in the germline V gene (reference sequence). The CDR3 totals 15 residues. Trimming cost V 5 bases and J 3 bases, with 17 bases left between them. CDR3 in amino acids: CASSDPWADSYEQYF. In DNA, the CDR3 is TGTGCCAGCAGCGACCCGTGGGCCGACAGCTACGAGCAGTACTTC.

This chain connects TRBV28 to TRBJ2-7; TRBD1 might be the D (6 bases). This CDR3 has 14 amino acids. V was clipped by 6 bases and J by 0 bases, with 12 bases between them. Germline V CDR1 and CDR2: MDHEN, SYDVKM. The CDR3 region is CASSRDRSSYEQYF. The CDR3, as DNA: TGTGCCAGCAGCCGCGACAGGAGCTCCTACGAGCAGTACTTC.

The V gene is TRBV9, the J gene TRBJ2-3, with TRBD2 matching 11 bases. Trimming removed 0 bases from V and 1 base from J; junction bases left unmatched: 13. The length of the CDR3 is 20 residues. CDR1 and CDR2 (germline): SGDLS, YYNGEE. CDR3 nucleotide sequence: TGTGCCAGCAGCGTAGTGGGACTAGCGGTTCCGATACCGGGCACAGATACGCAGTATTTT. This codes for CASSVVGLAVPIPGTDTQYF.

This rearrangement joins TRBV29-1 to TRBJ1-1, with 10 positions matching TRBD1. The CDR3 spans 14 residues. Trimming removed 4 bases from V and 8 bases from J; junction bases left unmatched: 10. From germline, CDR1 is SQVTM and CDR2 ANQGSEA. The CDR3 DNA is TGCAGCGTTGGTGCGGGACAGGGGCTCGGAGAAGCTTTCTTT. Translation: CSVGAGQGLGEAFF.

V is TRBV2 and J is TRBJ2-2; 8 bases map to TRBD2. Losses at the gene ends were 4 bases for V and 6 bases for J; bases not matched to a gene: 10. The CDR3 is 16 residues long. Germline V CDR1 and CDR2: SNHLY, FYNNEI. The CDR3 DNA sequence: TGTGCCAGCAGTGTGTCCGGGAGGGCCGGCGCCGGGGAGCTGTTTTTT. Translating it yields CASSVSGRAGAGELFF.

The chain recombines TRBV11-2 with TRBJ2-7, with TRBD1 as a possible D gene (6 bases). CDR3 length equals 15 residues. Germline V lookup: CDR1 SGHAT, CDR2 FQNNGV. With 0 bases removed from V and 4 bases from J, the gap between germline ends came to 13 bases. CDR3 sequence: CASSLDSVGQYEQYF. CDR3 DNA: TGTGCCAGCAGCTTAGATTCGGTTGGACAGTACGAGCAGTACTTC. Full variable domain (rest looked up from reference TRBV11-2 and TRBJ2-7): EAGVAQSPRYKIIEKRQSVAFWCNPISGHATLYWYQQILGQGPKLLIQFQNNGVVDDSQLPKDRFSAERLKGVDSTLKIQPAKLEDSAVYLCASSLDSVGQYEQYFGPGTRLTVT.

V is TRBV7-9 and J is TRBJ2-5; D is ambiguous. The length of the CDR3 is 12 residues. Per the germline V gene, CDR1 is SEHNR and CDR2 is FQNEAQ (reference sequence). Deletions cut 5 bases from V and 5 bases from J, with 9 bases between. The CDR3 nucleotides are TGTGCCAGCAGCGCGACCGGGGAGACCCAGTACTTC. Translation: CASSATGETQYF.

This chain joins TRBV9 and TRBJ2-1; 7 bases agree with TRBD2. In germline, CDR1 is SGDLS, CDR2 YYNGEE. CDR3 length: 14 residues. J gave up 3 bases and V 2 bases, and 2 bases lay outside the gene matches. The CDR3 protein is CASSVGLDYNEQFF. In nucleotides, the CDR3 is TGTGCCAGCAGCGTCGGACTAGACTACAATGAGCAGTTCTTC.

This chain uses TRBV15 with TRBJ1-1; TRBD1 matches at 8 bases. The CDR3 extends over 15 amino acids. In germline, CDR1 is LNHNV, CDR2 YYDKDF (reference sequence). The V gene end was trimmed by 1 base and the J gene end by 2 bases; junction bases not matched to a gene: 3. This chain's CDR3 is CATSRAGQANTEAFF. The DNA for the CDR3 is TGTGCCACCAGCAGAGCGGGACAGGCCAACACTGAAGCTTTCTTT.

The J gene is TRBJ1-1, the V gene TRBV12-3 or TRBV12-4; the D is unclear. Trimming cost V 7 bases and J 2 bases, with 11 bases left between them. The CDR3 contains 13 residues. The CDR3 DNA is TGTGCCAGCACGTCCACAGCAAACACTGAAGCTTTCTTT. Protein product: CASTSTANTEAFF.

V gene TRBV18 combines with J gene TRBJ1-2; no definite D call. V was clipped by 3 bases and J by 2 bases, with 10 bases between them. The germline gives CDR1 KGHSH, CDR2 LQKENI. The CDR3 contains 14 residues. The CDR3 here is CASSPTRGNYGYTF. The CDR3 bases are TGTGCCAGCTCACCGACCCGCGGGAACTATGGCTACACCTTC.

The gene calls are TRBV12-3 or TRBV12-4 and TRBJ1-1; D gene unclear. V lost 5 bases to trimming and J lost 3 bases, with 7 bases between them. This CDR3 has 12 residues. The CDR3 nucleotides read TGTGCCAGCAGTACAGTATACACTGAAGCTTTCTTT. Translated: CASSTVYTEAFF.

The chain couples TRBV11-3 to TRBJ2-1; 10 bases align to TRBD2. The CDR3 is 15 residues long. Germline V gives CDR1 SGHNT, CDR2 YENEEA. V was clipped by 1 base and J by 9 bases; unmatched bases: 6. The CDR3 loop reads CASSLGLAGSSEQFF. The CDR3, as DNA: TGTGCCAGCAGCTTAGGACTAGCGGGTAGTAGTGAGCAGTTCTTC. Variable domain in full (rest from reference TRBV11-3 and TRBJ2-1): EAGVVQSPRYKIIEKKQPVAFWCNPISGHNTLYWYLQNLGQGPELLIRYENEEAVDDSQLPKDRFSAERLKGVDSTLKIQPAELGDSAVYLCASSLGLAGSSEQFFGPGTRLTVL.

Details on this clone: Other DNA sequences in this specimen translate into the identical CDR3. This sequence joins TRBV18 and TRBJ1-2, with TRBD1 matching over 10 bases. The CDR3 contains 13 residues. Germline V gene sequence: CDR1 KGHSH, CDR2 LQKENI. V shed 3 bases, J shed 5 bases, and the junction held 0 bases outside the gene matches. The CDR3 loop reads CASSPDRGYGYTF. The CDR3 DNA reads TGTGCCAGCTCACCGGACAGGGGGTATGGCTACACCTTC.

This chain connects TRBV7-9 to TRBJ2-7; perhaps TRBD2 as D (5 bases). The CDR3 is 14 amino acids. The germline V and J ends were trimmed by 5 bases and 4 bases, with 15 bases remaining between them. CDR1 and CDR2 (germline): SEHNR, FQNEAQ (reference sequence). Here the CDR3 DNA reads TGTGCCAGCAGCACCGATTCGGGAACGTACGAGCAGTACTTC. It is translated as CASSTDSGTYEQYF.

The chain combines TRBV28 with TRBJ1-4, with 8 bases identical to TRBD1. The V and J ends lost 3 bases and 10 bases, in that order; junction bases with no gene match: 10. There are 15 residues in the CDR3. Germline CDR1 MDHEN, CDR2 SYDVKM. CDR3: CASSFPGTGSAKLFF. In DNA, the CDR3 is TGTGCCAGCAGTTTCCCGGGGACAGGTTCGGCAAAACTGTTTTTT.

The chain recombines TRBV25-1 with TRBJ2-3, with 10 bases fitting TRBD2. V shed 6 bases, J shed 0 bases, and the junction held 6 bases outside the gene matches. The CDR3 is made up of 16 amino acids. The germline gives CDR1 MGHDK, CDR2 SYGVNS. CDR3 sequence (DNA): TGTGCCAGCAGCATGGGACTAGCGCTGAGCACAGATACGCAGTATTTT. It specifies CASSMGLALSTDTQYF.

CDR3 bases: TGTGCCAGCAGCGTAGGCCCTCTTTTGAGCTCCTACGAGCAGTACTTC. Translating gives CASSVGPLLSSYEQYF. The V and J genes are TRBV9 and TRBJ2-7; D unclear. CDR1 is SGDLS and CDR2 is YYNGEE in the germline V gene. CDR3 length: 16 residues. The V end lost 0 bases, the J end lost 0 bases, and 13 bases lay between the germline ends.